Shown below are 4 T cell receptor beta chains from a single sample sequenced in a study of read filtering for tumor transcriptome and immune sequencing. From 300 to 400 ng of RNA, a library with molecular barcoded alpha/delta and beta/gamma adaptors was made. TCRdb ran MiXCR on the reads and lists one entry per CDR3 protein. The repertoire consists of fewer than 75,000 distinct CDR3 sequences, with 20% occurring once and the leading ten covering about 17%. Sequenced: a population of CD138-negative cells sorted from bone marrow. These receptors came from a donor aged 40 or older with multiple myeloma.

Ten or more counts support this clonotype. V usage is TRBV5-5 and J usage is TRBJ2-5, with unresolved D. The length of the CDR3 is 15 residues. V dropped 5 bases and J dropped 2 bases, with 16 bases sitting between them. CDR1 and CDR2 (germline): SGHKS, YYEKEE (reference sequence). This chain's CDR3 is CASRSLGRYQETQYF. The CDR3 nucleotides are TGTGCCAGCAGATCCCTCGGGCGTTATCAAGAGACCCAGTACTTC.

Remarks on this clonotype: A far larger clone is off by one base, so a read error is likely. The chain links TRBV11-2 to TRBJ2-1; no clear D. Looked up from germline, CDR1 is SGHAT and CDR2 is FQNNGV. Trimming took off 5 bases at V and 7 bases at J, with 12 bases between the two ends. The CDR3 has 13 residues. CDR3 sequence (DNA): TGTGCCAGCAGCCAAGGGAAGTCGAATGAGCAGTTCTTC. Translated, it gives CASSQGKSNEQFF.

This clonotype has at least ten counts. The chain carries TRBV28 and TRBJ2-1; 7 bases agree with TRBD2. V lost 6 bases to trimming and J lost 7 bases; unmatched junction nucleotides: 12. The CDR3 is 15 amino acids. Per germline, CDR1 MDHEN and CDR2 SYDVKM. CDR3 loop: CASSTSRGWVNEQFF. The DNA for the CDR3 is TGTGCCAGCAGCACCTCGCGGGGGTGGGTTAATGAGCAGTTCTTC.

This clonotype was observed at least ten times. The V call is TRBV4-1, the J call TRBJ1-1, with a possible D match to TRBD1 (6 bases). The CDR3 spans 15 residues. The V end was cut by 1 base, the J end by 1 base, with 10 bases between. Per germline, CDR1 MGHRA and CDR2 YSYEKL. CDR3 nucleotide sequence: TGCGCCAGCAGCCAAGGGTACAGGGAGAACACTGAAGCTTTCTTT. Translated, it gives CASSQGYRENTEAFF.